The 14 T cell receptor beta chains below all came from one sample that was sequenced in a study of T cells in Graves' hyperthyroidism and ophthalmopathy. There were TCR beta CDR3 regions amplified from RNA transcripts. The study used the HTBI primer set for a first-round RT-PCR of the TCR CDR3. From the multiplex PCR reads, TCRdb called clonotypes with MiXCR, one entry per CDR3 protein. The data contain hundreds of thousands of distinct CDR3 sequences, roughly 14% of them singletons. The sequenced sample consisted of blood. Receptor source: a woman aged 45-65 years with Graves' ophthalmopathy.

In this sample, this clonotype turned up many times. The rearrangement joins TRBV30 to TRBJ2-3; 13 positions match TRBD2. The germline V gene encodes CDR1 GTSNPN and CDR2 SVGIG (reference sequence). There are 14 residues in the CDR3. Trimming at V came to 7 bases and at J to 6 bases, leaving 7 bases not matched to a gene. The CDR3 region is CASPTSGRADTQYF. Written as DNA, the CDR3 is TGTGCCTCCCCAACTAGCGGGAGGGCGGATACGCAGTATTTT.

This chain links TRBV9 with TRBJ2-1; no clear D. The germline gives CDR1 SGDLS, CDR2 YYNGEE. V lost 2 bases to trimming and J lost 5 bases, with 5 bases between them. The CDR3 sequence is 12 residues long. CDR3 protein: CASSVRNNEQFF. The CDR3, as DNA: TGTGCCAGCAGCGTTCGGAACAATGAGCAGTTCTTC.

This chain uses TRBV7-2 with TRBJ2-7; possibly TRBD1 or TRBD2 for D (5 bases each). This CDR3 comprises 14 residues. Deletions cut 3 bases from V and 6 bases from J, with 15 bases between. Per germline, CDR1 SGHTA and CDR2 FQGNSA. The CDR3 bases are TGTGCCAGCAGCTTCAACCAGGGAGAGGGCGAGCAGTACTTC. It codes for CASSFNQGEGEQYF.

In this sample, this clonotype turned up many times. V usage is TRBV28 and J usage is TRBJ2-7, with 7 bases that match TRBD2. V was clipped by 6 bases and J by 5 bases; unmatched bases: 4. Germline CDR1 is MDHEN and CDR2 is SYDVKM. The CDR3 loop spans 12 amino acids. The CDR3 loop is CASSLGGNEQYF. The CDR3 DNA is TGTGCCAGCAGCCTCGGGGGGAACGAGCAGTACTTC.

This clonotype was counted ten times or more. The chain links TRBV18 to TRBJ1-3; 9 bases fit TRBD1. The junction had 7 bases not matched to a gene; V was cut back by 3 bases and J by 4 bases. Per germline, CDR1 KGHSH and CDR2 LQKENI. The CDR3 runs 16 residues. The CDR3 spells CASSPQQGAGGNTIYF. CDR3 DNA: TGTGCCAGCTCACCGCAACAGGGGGCTGGCGGAAACACCATATATTTT.

This clonotype was observed at least ten times. The chain is built from TRBV12-3 or TRBV12-4 and TRBJ1-1; the match to TRBD1 covers 7 bases. Trimming took 7 bases from V and 2 from J; bases not matched to a gene: 4. The CDR3 is 13 amino acids. DNA for the CDR3: TGTGCCAGCACCAGGGACAGTAACACTGAAGCTTTCTTT. It codes for CASTRDSNTEAFF.

This clonotype was detected many times. The chain carries TRBV7-2 and TRBJ2-1, with D maybe TRBD1 (6 bases). In germline, CDR1 is SGHTA, CDR2 FQGNSA. The CDR3 contains 14 residues. Trimming removed 1 base at V and 7 bases at J, with 11 bases between. CDR3 protein: CASSLGTVLNEQFF. DNA of the CDR3: TGTGCCAGCAGCTTAGGGACAGTTCTTAATGAGCAGTTCTTC.

This clonotype was seen a handful of times. The rearrangement uses TRBV5-1 and TRBJ2-7; D might be TRBD1 (5 bases). The germline gives CDR1 SGHRS, CDR2 YFSETQ. Trimming took off 0 bases at V and 6 bases at J, with 13 bases between the two ends. The CDR3 contains 14 residues. The CDR3 loop is CASSLVSGKGEQYF. The CDR3 DNA sequence: TGCGCCAGCAGCTTGGTATCAGGGAAAGGCGAGCAGTACTTC.

This clonotype has more than one count but fewer than ten. Mismatch with germline at one junction end may stem from a read error. The chain links TRBV7-2 to TRBJ1-1, with D possibly being TRBD1 (6 bases). The CDR3 loop spans 13 amino acids. From germline, CDR1 is SGHTA and CDR2 FQGNSA. In nucleotides, the CDR3 is TGTGCCAGCAGCTCGACAGGAAACACTGGAGCTTTCTTT. Its protein is CASSSTGNTGAFF.

The rearrangement uses TRBV12-3 or TRBV12-4 and TRBJ2-3; D might be TRBD2 (5 bases). Trimming removed 2 bases from V and 0 bases from J, with 12 bases in between. CDR3 length: 16 residues. This chain's CDR3 is CASSLIARTSTDTQYF. CDR3 bases: TGTGCCAGCAGTTTAATAGCGAGAACTAGCACAGATACGCAGTATTTT.

On this clonotype itself: This clone may be a read error of a much larger clone one base away. V gene TRBV10-3 combines with J gene TRBJ2-5; D might be TRBD2 (6 bases). Germline CDR1 and CDR2: ENHRY and SYGVKD. This CDR3 has 15 residues. V gave up 10 bases and J gave up 4 bases, with 22 bases separating them. This chain's CDR3 is CATHTGTGEGETQYF. The CDR3 DNA is TGTGCCACCCATACCGGGACTGGCGAGGGAGAGACCCAGTACTTC.

This clonotype was seen at least ten times. The V gene is TRBV7-6, the J gene TRBJ2-7; 10 positions match TRBD2. The V segment lost 2 bases and the J segment 1 base; nucleotides outside the gene matches: 2. Germline assignment: CDR1 SGHVS and CDR2 FNYEAQ. There are 15 residues in the CDR3. The CDR3 reads CASSLSSGRSYEQYF. CDR3 nucleotide sequence: TGTGCCAGCAGCTTATCTAGCGGGAGATCCTACGAGCAGTACTTC.

The CDR3 DNA is TGTGCCAGCAGTGACCGTAAAGATCAGGGGGCGCGGTTATCACCCCTCCACTTT. Translating it yields CASSDRKDQGARLSPLHF. This rearrangement joins TRBV6-4 to TRBJ1-6; 8 positions match TRBD1. The germline V gene has CDR1 MRHNA and CDR2 SNTAGT. The V gene end was trimmed by 2 bases and the J gene end by 10 bases; junction bases not matched to a gene: 16. The CDR3 has 18 amino acids.

This chain uses TRBV28 with TRBJ1-2; 8 bases are a match to TRBD1. V was pared by 5 bases and J by 11 bases, with 10 bases of the junction left unmatched. The CDR3 has 13 residues. Per germline, CDR1 MDHEN and CDR2 SYDVKM. CDR3: CASSNPGQVVYTF. In nucleotides, the CDR3 is TGTGCCAGCAGTAACCCGGGACAGGTGGTTTACACCTTC.